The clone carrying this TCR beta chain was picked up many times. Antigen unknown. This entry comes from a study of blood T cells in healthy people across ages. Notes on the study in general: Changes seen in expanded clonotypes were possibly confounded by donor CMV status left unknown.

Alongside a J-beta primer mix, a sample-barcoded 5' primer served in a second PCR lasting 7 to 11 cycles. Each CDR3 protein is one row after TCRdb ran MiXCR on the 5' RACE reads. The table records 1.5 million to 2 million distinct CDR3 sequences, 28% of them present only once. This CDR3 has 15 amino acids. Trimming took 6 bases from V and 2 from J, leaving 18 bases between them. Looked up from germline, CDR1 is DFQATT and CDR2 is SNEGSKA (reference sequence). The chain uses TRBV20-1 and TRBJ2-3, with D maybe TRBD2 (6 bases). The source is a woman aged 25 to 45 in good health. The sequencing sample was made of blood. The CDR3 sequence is CSARLLLAFTDTQYF. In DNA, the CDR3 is TGCAGTGCCCGCCTCCTACTAGCATTCACAGATACGCAGTATTTT.